These 8 T cell receptor beta chains were all obtained from the same sample, sequenced in a study of cytomegalovirus exposure and HLA in healthy donors. PCR amplification relied on 60 Vbeta primers (plus 13 Jbeta primers). Assay used: immunoSEQ multiplex PCR; TCRdb lists only in-frame clones, some missing. The sample lists roughly 150,000 clones; around 84% were seen once. Sequenced: PBMCs. Receptors were obtained from a boy between 2 and 15 years old in good health and CMV-seronegative.

The V call is TRBV7-2, the J call TRBJ1-5; 7 bases match TRBD1. Germline V gene lookup returns CDR1 SGHTA and CDR2 FQGNSA. Losses at the gene ends were 1 base for V and 0 bases for J; bases not matched to a gene: 9. This CDR3 comprises 18 residues. The CDR3 sequence is CASSLVPWDSYSNQPQHF. The CDR3 DNA sequence: TGTGCCAGCAGCTTAGTCCCTTGGGACAGCTATAGCAATCAGCCCCAGCATTTT.

This clone was seen a handful of times. The chain carries TRBV6-1 and TRBJ1-5; a possible D gene is TRBD1 (6 bases). This CDR3 comprises 18 residues. The germline CDR1 and CDR2 sequences are MNHNS and SASEGT. V was cut by 0 bases and J by 4 bases, with 19 bases left in between. For the CDR3, the DNA is TGTGCCAGCAGTGAAGCCTTTGCCGACAGGAAAGGAAATCAGCCCCAGCATTTT. It translates to CASSEAFADRKGNQPQHF.

V is TRBV7-3 and J is TRBJ2-1; no clear D. Germline CDR1 reads SGHTA; CDR2 reads FQGTGA. The CDR3 runs to 12 residues. The germline V and J ends were trimmed by 2 bases and 7 bases, with 6 bases remaining between them. CDR3 nucleotides: TGTGCCAGCAGCTTATACGGGAATGAGCAGTTCTTC. It translates to CASSLYGNEQFF.

The V and J genes are TRBV7-2 and TRBJ2-1; 11 positions agree with TRBD2. Germline CDR1 is SGHTA and CDR2 is FQGNSA. The CDR3 extends over 16 amino acids. V was pared by 6 bases and J by 4 bases, with 8 bases of the junction left unmatched. The CDR3 nucleotides read TGTGCCAGCAGTTCTATAGCGGGAGGGGTTTACAATGAGCAGTTCTTC. It is translated as CASSSIAGGVYNEQFF.

A single count supports this clone. The gene calls are TRBV6-1 and TRBJ2-5, with TRBD1 matching 7 bases. The V gene's germline CDR1 is MNHNS and CDR2 SASEGT. V dropped 3 bases and J dropped 5; count of bases not matched to a gene: 9. This CDR3 has 15 amino acids. CDR3 sequence (DNA): TGTGCCAGCAGTGACTTGAAAGGGGGCCGGGAGACCCAGTACTTC. This codes for CASSDLKGGRETQYF.

The V gene is TRBV4-3, the J gene TRBJ2-1; 13 nucleotides agree with TRBD2. With 0 bases clipped from V and 1 base from J, the junction kept 6 bases outside the gene matches. Germline V CDR1 and CDR2: LGHNA, YSLEER. This CDR3 is built from 19 residues. The CDR3 spells CASSQDGLAGAGSYNEQFF. Here the CDR3 DNA reads TGCGCCAGCAGCCAAGACGGACTAGCGGGAGCTGGATCCTACAATGAGCAGTTCTTC.

The chain employs TRBV21-1 and TRBJ1-6; the table gives TRBD1 as D, unverified against the DNA. TRBV21-1 is a listed pseudogene. The CDR3 spans 12 residues. This chain's CDR3 is CASSGQGTPLHF. The DNA of the CDR3 is TGTGCCAGCAGCGGCCAGGGTACACCCCTCCACTTT.

V usage is TRBV15 and J usage is TRBJ1-2; a possible D gene is TRBD1 (5 bases). V was clipped by 0 bases and J by 8 bases, with 34 bases between them. CDR1 and CDR2 from the germline V gene are LNHNV and YYDKDF (reference sequence). CDR3 size: 21 residues. The CDR3 sequence: CATSRDLGSGPQKQYGGGYTF. The CDR3 DNA reads TGTGCCACCAGCAGAGATCTTGGATCCGGTCCCCAAAAACAATATGGGGGGGGCTACACCTTC.